This T cell receptor beta chain derives from a study of somatic mutations in cytotoxic T cells in rheumatoid arthritis (dated by TCRdb to 2016 to 2017). Describing the broader study: Sorted V beta1+ cells also underwent TCRB sequencing, and some V beta antibody-stained T-cell populations were flow-sorted at nearly 100% purity on a FACSAria II or Sony SH800. In newly diagnosed rheumatoid arthritis without treatment, the study examined if expanded CD8+ T-cell clones harbor somatic mutations, relying on TCRB deep sequencing to characterize clonality. A total of some 62 rheumatoid arthritis patients and more than 15 healthy controls underwent TCRB deep sequencing. Patients and controls did not essentially differ in median age, which was nearly identical between the groups. Broad study findings and their caveats: No adjustment for multiple comparisons was made for the slight TRBV07 underrepresentation in patients. Rheumatoid arthritis patients and age-matched healthy controls did not significantly differ in CD8+ T-cell clonality. It was unknown which antigens the expanded CD8+ clones targeted, and their absence from virus-specific databases did not exclude viral specificity. Healthy controls showed no age-related increase in CD8+ clonality, whereas patients did (Spearman r ≈ 0.49). The largest CD8+ clone made up more than 20% of CD8+ cells in 8 of 65 patients, and blood and synovial fluid shared several identical CD8+ TCRB sequences.

Buffy coats from about 22 blood donors served as healthy controls, a group that was 45% to 70% female with a median age of 56 years (range roughly 20-80). On an AutoMACS, CD4+ and CD8+ cells were isolated via positive magnetic bead selection, and their purity was verified by flow cytometry. Peripheral blood mononuclear cells were isolated by Ficoll-Paque PLUS density gradient separation. Using Nucleospin Tissue or Tissue XS kits, DNA was extracted from CD4-enriched, CD8-enriched or PBMC samples, with quantification by a Qubit 2.0 fluorometer. Details on this clone: Its antigen has not been determined. No qualities accompany the bases; no much larger clone lies one base away.

Genomic DNA underwent TCRB CDR3 sequencing using the immunoSEQ assay. The published analysis was carried out like this. The analyses included only productive TCRB rearrangements. A clone was defined by a unique TCRB CDR3 sequence, and clonality was computed as a productive clonality index based on Shannon entropy. Repertoire overlap for a pair of samples was computed from each clone's template counts relative to total templates per sample. V-gene usage from TCRB sequencing and V-gene usage measured by flow cytometry were correlated (Spearman r of over 0.6). TCRdb took this table from immuneACCESS and kept in-frame rearrangements with V and J called. Such tables lack part of the clones; where checked against another copy, unresolved V genes explain under half of the gap, and the rest is unexplained. That table furnishes V, J and clone size, whereas the DNA furnished D and trimming. The sample yields under 15,000 clones; 70% to 85% were counted once. The top ten clonotypes cover around 10% of the sample.

A distance of 11 bases separates the germline ends of V and J, which lose 2 bases and 4 bases respectively. CDR1 and CDR2 were assigned from the germline V gene as SGHTA and FQGTGA. The CDR3 spans 14 residues, from the cysteine through the phenylalanine. This entry keeps only the CDR3 DNA: 42 bases, framed from base 1. The clonotype originates from a middle-aged woman in good health. This receptor chain uses TRBV7-3 and TRBJ1-1, with TRBD1 as a weak D call on 6 bases. The source material was CD8+ T cells sorted from blood. The nucleotide sequence reads TGTGCCAGCAGCTTACGGGGGGCAGGCACTGAAGCTTTCTTT. Its translation is CASSLRGAGTEAFF.